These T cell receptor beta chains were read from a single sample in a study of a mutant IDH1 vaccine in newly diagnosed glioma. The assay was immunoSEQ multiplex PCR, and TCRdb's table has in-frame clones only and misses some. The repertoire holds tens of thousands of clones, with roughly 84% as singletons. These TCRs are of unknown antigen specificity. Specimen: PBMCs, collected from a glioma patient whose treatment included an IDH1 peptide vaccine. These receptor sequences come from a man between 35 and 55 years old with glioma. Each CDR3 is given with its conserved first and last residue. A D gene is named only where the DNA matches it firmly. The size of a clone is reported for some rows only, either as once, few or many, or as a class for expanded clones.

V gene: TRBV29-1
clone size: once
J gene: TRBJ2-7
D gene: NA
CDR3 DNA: TGCAGCGTCGGGACATTACTCGAGCAGTACTTC
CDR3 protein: CSVGTLLEQYF

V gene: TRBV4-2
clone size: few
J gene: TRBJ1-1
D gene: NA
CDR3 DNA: TGTGCCAGCAGCCAAGAGGGTTTCAGGGAAGCTTTCTTT
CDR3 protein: CASSQEGFREAFF

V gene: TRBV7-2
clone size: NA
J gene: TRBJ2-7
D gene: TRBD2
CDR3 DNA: TGTGCCAGCAGCTGGGGAACTAGCGGGATTCTTCAGTACTTC
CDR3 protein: CASSWGTSGILQYF

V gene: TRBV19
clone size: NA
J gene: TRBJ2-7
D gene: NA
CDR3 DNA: TGTGCCAGTAGAGCGGCGGCAACCTACGAGCAGTACTTC
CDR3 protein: CASRAAATYEQYF

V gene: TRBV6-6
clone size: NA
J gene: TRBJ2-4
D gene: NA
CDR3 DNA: TGTGCCAGCATTGGACCGCAGGGAAGCATTCAGTACTTC
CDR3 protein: CASIGPQGSIQYF

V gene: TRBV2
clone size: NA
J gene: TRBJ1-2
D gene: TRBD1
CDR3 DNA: TGTGCCAGCAGCCAGGGGGCTGAGGGCTACACCTTC
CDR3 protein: CASSQGAEGYTF

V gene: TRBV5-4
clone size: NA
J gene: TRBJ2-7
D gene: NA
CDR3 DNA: TGTGCCAGCAGCTTGAGGGCCCACGAGCAGTACTTC
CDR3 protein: CASSLRAHEQYF

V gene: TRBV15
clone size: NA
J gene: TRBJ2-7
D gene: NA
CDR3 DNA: TGTGCCACCAGCGGGGGTCAAGTCGACTACGAGCAGTACTTC
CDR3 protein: CATSGGQVDYEQYF

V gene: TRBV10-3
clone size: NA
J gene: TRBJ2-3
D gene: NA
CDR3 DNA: TGTGCCATCAGTGACCTTTCAGGGGGCACAGATACGCAGTATTTT
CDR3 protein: CAISDLSGGTDTQYF

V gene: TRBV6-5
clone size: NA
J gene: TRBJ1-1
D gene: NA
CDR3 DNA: TGTGCCAGCAGTTACTCCCGGTGGGTGGGGAGCACTGAAGCTTTCTTT
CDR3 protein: CASSYSRWVGSTEAFF

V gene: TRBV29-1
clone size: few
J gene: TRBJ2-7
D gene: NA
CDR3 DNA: TGCAGCGTTGCCGATTCGGGGGATTCCTACGAGCAGTACTTC
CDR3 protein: CSVADSGDSYEQYF

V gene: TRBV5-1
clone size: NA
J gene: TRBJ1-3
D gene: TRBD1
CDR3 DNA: TGCGCCAGCACCACACAGGGGACGGACACCATATATTTT
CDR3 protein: CASTTQGTDTIYF

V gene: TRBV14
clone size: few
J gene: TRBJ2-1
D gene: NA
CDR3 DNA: TGTGCCAGCAGCCAAGAGAAGCTAGCGCACTACAATGAGCAGTTCTTC
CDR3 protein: CASSQEKLAHYNEQFF

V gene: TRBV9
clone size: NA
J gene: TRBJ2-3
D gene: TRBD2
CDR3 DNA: TGTGCCAGCAGCGTAGATGGAGCGGGAGGCCTAAGAGATACGCAGTATTTT
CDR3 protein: CASSVDGAGGLRDTQYF

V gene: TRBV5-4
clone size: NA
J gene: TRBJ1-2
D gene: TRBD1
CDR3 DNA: TGTGCCAGCAGCTGGGGACAGCCCCATGGCTACACCTTC
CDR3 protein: CASSWGQPHGYTF

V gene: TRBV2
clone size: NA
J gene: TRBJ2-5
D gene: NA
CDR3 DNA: TGTGCCGTACGGGGGGCATCAGAGACCCAGTACTTC
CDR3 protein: CAVRGASETQYF

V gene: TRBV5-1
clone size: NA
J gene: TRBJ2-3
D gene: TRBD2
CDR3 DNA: TGCGCCAGCAGCTTGGGGGCGGGAGCATATACGCAGTATTTT
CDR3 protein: CASSLGAGAYTQYF

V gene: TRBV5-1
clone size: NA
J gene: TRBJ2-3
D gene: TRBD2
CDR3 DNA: TGCGCCAGCAGCTTGCCCAGCGGGGCCGGGGATACGCAGTATTTT
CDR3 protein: CASSLPSGAGDTQYF

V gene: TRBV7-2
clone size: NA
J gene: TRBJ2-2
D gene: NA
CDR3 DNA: TGTGCCAGCAGCTCCCCGCTCGTTGGGAGCGGGAACACCGGGGAGCTGTTTTTT
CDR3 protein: CASSSPLVGSGNTGELFF

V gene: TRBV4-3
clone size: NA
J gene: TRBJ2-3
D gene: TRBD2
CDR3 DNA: TGCGCCAGCAGCCAAGGGGTCACTAGCGGGATTAATACGCAGTATTTT
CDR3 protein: CASSQGVTSGINTQYF

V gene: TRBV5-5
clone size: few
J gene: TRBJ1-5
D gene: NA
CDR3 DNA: TGTGCCAGCAGCCTGGAAATTTATAGCAATCAGCCCCAGCATTTT
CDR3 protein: CASSLEIYSNQPQHF

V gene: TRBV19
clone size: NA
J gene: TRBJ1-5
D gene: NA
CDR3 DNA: TGTGCCAGTAGTTATAGTCTCAGCCAGCCCCAGCATTTT
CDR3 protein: CASSYSLSQPQHF

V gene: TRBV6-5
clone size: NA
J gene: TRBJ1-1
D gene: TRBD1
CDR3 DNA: TGTGCCAGCAGTTCTCCCGGGACAGGGGTTGAAGCTTTCTTT
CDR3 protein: CASSSPGTGVEAFF

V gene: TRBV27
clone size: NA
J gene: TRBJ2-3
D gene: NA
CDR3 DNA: TGTGCCAGCAGTTTATCGACCCAGCGGCTCACAGATACGCAGTATTTT
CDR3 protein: CASSLSTQRLTDTQYF

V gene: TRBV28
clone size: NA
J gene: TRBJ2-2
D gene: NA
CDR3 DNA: TGTGCCAGCAGTCCCCCCACCGGGGAGCTGTTTTTT
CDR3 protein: CASSPPTGELFF

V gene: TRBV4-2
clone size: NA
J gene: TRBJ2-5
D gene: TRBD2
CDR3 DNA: TGTGCCAGCAGCCGCCTAGTGGCGGGGGGCCAAGAGACCCAGTACTTC
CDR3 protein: CASSRLVAGGQETQYF

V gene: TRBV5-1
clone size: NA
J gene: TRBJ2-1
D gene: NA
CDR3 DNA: TGCGCCAGCAGCTTCCGGGACCAGTGGGGGATCTACAATGAGCAGTTCTTC
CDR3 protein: CASSFRDQWGIYNEQFF

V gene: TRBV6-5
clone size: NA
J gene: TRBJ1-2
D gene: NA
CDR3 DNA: TGTGCCAGCAGTTACTCGGGCAGGGCTAACTATGGCTACACCTTC
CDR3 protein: CASSYSGRANYGYTF

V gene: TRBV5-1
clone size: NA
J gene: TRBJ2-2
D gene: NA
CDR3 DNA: TGCGCCAGCACCTCCGGCGGGCAGAACACCGGGGAGCTGTTTTTT
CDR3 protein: CASTSGGQNTGELFF

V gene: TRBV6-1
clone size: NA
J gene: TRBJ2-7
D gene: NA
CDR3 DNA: TGTGCCAGCAACTATGGGGGGAGTAATTCCTACGAGCAGTACTTC
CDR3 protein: CASNYGGSNSYEQYF

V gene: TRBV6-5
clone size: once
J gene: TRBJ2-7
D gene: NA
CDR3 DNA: TGTGTTAGCCCAGTGAACGAGCAGTACTTC
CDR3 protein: CVSPVNEQYF